The T cell receptor (beta chain) described here comes from a study of regulatory T cells in long-lasting Graves disease. Background on the study: Graves' patients diagnosed newly had used antithyroid drugs under 3 months. Study conclusions and caveats: For persistent Graves' patients, TCR diversity was lower than for newly diagnosed ones.

Assembly of TCR beta libraries relied on iRepertoire HTBI primers together with Arm-PCR of CDR3 regions. TCRdb passed the multiplex PCR reads through MiXCR, listing each CDR3 protein once. The table lists about 620,000 distinct CDR3 sequences, approximately 15% of them singletons. Noted time point: newly diagnosed GD, antithyroid drugs for less than 3 months. The TCR library used RNA extracted from PBMCs. There are 13 residues in the CDR3. CDR1 is SGHRS and CDR2 is YFSETQ in the germline V gene. The V and J ends lost 6 bases and 8 bases respectively, with 14 bases between them. This clonotype was counted ten times or more. Its antigen is unidentified. These same records also appear under a second study, on T cells in Graves' hyperthyroidism and ophthalmopathy. That paper adds: The study enrolled patients aged 18 to 65 with newly diagnosed hyperthyroidism of under 2 months' duration. Primed by the HTBI set, a first-round RT-PCR was run on the TCR CDR3.

This receptor was identified in a woman in her 30s with Graves disease. This chain links TRBV5-1 with TRBJ2-2; D assignment may be TRBD1 or TRBD2 (6 bases each). The sample here was peripheral blood mononuclear cells (PBMCs), taken at new diagnosis, from a patient treated with antithyroid drugs. The chain's CDR3 is CASNSRGGGELFF. As DNA, the CDR3 is TGCGCCAGCAACTCCAGGGGAGGTGGGGAGCTGTTTTTT.